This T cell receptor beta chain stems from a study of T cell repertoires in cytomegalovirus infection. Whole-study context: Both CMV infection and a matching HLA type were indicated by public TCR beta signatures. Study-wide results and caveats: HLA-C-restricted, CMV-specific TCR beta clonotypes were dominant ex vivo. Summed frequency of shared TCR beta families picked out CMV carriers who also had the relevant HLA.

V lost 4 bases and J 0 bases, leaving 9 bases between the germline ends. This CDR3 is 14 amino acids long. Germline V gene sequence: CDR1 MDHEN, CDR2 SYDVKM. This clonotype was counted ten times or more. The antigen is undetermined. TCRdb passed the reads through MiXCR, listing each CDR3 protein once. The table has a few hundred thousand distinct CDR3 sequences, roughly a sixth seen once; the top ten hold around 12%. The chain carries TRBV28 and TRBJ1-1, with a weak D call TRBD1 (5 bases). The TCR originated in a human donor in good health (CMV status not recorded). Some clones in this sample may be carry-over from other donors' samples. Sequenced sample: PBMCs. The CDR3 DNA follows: TGTGCCAGCAGTTCCGGGGGACTGAACACTGAAGCTTTCTTT. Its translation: CASSSGGLNTEAFF.